This T cell receptor beta chain was captured in a study of blood T cell repertoires in COVID-19. Across the whole study: The United States, Italy and Spain supplied acute and convalescent COVID-19 samples. The analysed material was cDNA or gDNA that came from T cells, B-cell-depleted T cells, or PBMCs.

Per the original methods: Amplification with reference gene primers provided the estimates of nucleated cell counts. Assay: immunoSEQ multiplex PCR; the TCRdb copy retains only in-frame clones and omits some. V and J calls plus clone size are reproduced from that table; the DNA served to infer D and trimming. The data show 60,000 to 85,000 clones, about 88% seen once. The germline gives CDR1 MNHNY, CDR2 SVGAGI (reference sequence). The trim removed 3 bases at V and 1 base at J, leaving 6 bases unmatched. This CDR3 region has 16 residues. Seattle's cohort entered during active infection and was followed longitudinally.

The sample consisted of peripheral blood. The sequence derives from a man between 60 and 75 years old with COVID-19, enrolled during active disease. The rearrangement uses TRBV6-6 and TRBJ2-3; the match to TRBD2 covers 8 bases. This CDR3 reads CASSYQRELGTDTQYF. The CDR3 bases are TGTGCCAGCAGTTATCAGCGGGAGCTTGGCACAGATACGCAGTATTTT.